This entry concerns a single TCR beta chain. This clone was found once. What antigen it recognizes has not been identified. Per-base qualities were not stored, and no clone one base away is much larger. Participants in the prospective study were aged about 18 to 89 years, lived in 20 to 30 United States geographic areas, and enrolled through a virtual design. In the prospective study, cohorts were assigned on the basis of participant-reported clinical history obtained from a screening survey and a study questionnaire. Recovered participants in ImmuneRACE Cohort 3 were defined by two consecutive negative NP/OP PCR tests, clearance by a healthcare professional, or resolution of symptoms. In the prospective study, mobile phlebotomists collected whole blood, serum and a nasopharyngeal or oropharyngeal swab from each participant. Over a roughly 2-month period, participants in the prospective study had the option of providing additional blood draws and questionnaires. Before DNA extraction, blood samples from the prospective study were shipped at room temperature or frozen.

These data come from a study of blood T cell repertoires in COVID-19 (dated by TCRdb to 2018 to 2021). Background for the entire study: Samples covering the acute and convalescent phases of COVID-19 were provided by collaborators in the United States, Italy and Spain. The material from the prospective study consisted of cDNA or gDNA derived from T cells, B-cell-depleted T cells, or PBMCs. The dataset comprised deeply sampled blood TCRbeta repertoires from subjects exposed to, actively infected with, or recovered from COVID-19. The repertoires were released in a freely available public database intended as a resource for research on the immune response to SARS-CoV-2. Samples came from the ongoing ImmuneRACE study (first 160 participants) plus 1,254 subjects from 6 global collaborators. Sample metadata almost always included a de-identified subject ID, COVID-19 status, age in years and sex. HLA class I and class II types, where available, came from metadata supplied by the sample provider rather than from assay-based typing.

Summary of the overall study and its limitations: The quantity of clinical and demographic metadata differed by source and by participant and was supplied without curation.

The V end loses 4 bases and the J end loses 10 bases, and a stretch of 11 bases separates them. The CDR3, from cysteine to phenylalanine, totals 13 residues. Only the CDR3 region is kept as DNA, spanning 39 bases read in frame from base 1. From a lookup of the germline V gene (reference sequence), CDR1 and CDR2 are MNHEY and SMNVEV. TCRbeta CDR3 regions were amplified from genomic DNA by means of the immunoSEQ Assay, a bias-controlled multiplex PCR. The paper's data handling went like this. Nucleated cell counts per sample were estimated from amplification of reference gene primers within the assay. To quantify the absolute abundance of each unique TCRbeta CDR3 rearrangement, sequence reads were collapsed and filtered. For each sample, productive Simpson clonality was calculated as the square root of Simpson's diversity index across productive rearrangements. TCRdb took this table from immuneACCESS and kept in-frame rearrangements with V and J called. Such tables lack part of the clones; where checked against another copy, unresolved V genes explain under half of the gap, and the rest is unexplained. The V and J calls and clone size are taken from that table; D and trimming were inferred from the DNA. This sample is represented by 180,000 or so clones; around 91% of them were singletons. Less than 0.85% of the sample goes to the ten largest clones.

The receptor comes from a young woman who had recovered from COVID-19. Sequences were obtained from PBMCs or T cells enriched from blood (not recorded which). Recombination joined TRBV27 with TRBJ1-6; the D segment could be TRBD1, given 6 matching bases. The DNA reads as follows: TGTGCCAGCAGTTCAGGGGAACGGTCACCCCTCCACTTT. Translated, it gives CASSSGERSPLHF.